A single sample gave rise to the 11 T cell receptor beta chains below, sequenced in a study of blood T cells in healthy people across ages. PCR was performed a second time for roughly 7 to 12 cycles using a sample-barcoded 5' primer and a J-beta primer mix. TCRdb itself ran the 5' RACE reads through MiXCR, one entry per CDR3 protein. Of hundreds of thousands of distinct CDR3 sequences listed, roughly 32% are singletons. Sequencing input: blood. All receptors derive from a woman aged 80 or over in good health.

The gene calls are TRBV7-7 and TRBJ2-2; 10 nucleotides align to TRBD2. V gave up 5 bases and J gave up 7 bases; unmatched junction bases: 7. CDR1 and CDR2 (germline): SSHAT, FNYEAQ (reference sequence). CDR3 size: 15 residues. CDR3 in DNA: TGTGCCAGCAGCCCCCGGACTAGCGGAAGCGGGGAGCTGTTTTTT. This gives the protein CASSPRTSGSGELFF.

This clonotype was seen many times. This chain links TRBV9 with TRBJ2-7; TRBD2 matches at 7 bases. Germline V gives CDR1 SGDLS, CDR2 YYNGEE. The junction had 6 bases not matched to a gene; V was cut back by 4 bases and J by 2 bases. The CDR3 is 14 residues long. The CDR3 reads CASSSTGGTYEQYF. The CDR3 bases are TGTGCCAGCAGCTCAACGGGAGGAACCTACGAGCAGTACTTC.

Note on this clonotype: A read error may be the cause here, since a much bigger clone is one base away. This chain joins TRBV15 and TRBJ2-4, with 8 bases identical to TRBD2. CDR1 is LNHNV and CDR2 is YYDKDF in the germline V gene (reference sequence). The CDR3 is 16 amino acids. V was pared by 0 bases and J by 6 bases, with 7 bases of the junction left unmatched. The CDR3 DNA is TGTGCCACCAGCAGAGACCGGTGGCGGGGGGCAAACATTCAGTACTTC. It yields the protein CATSRDRWRGANIQYF.

The chain carries TRBV20-1 and TRBJ2-1; TRBD2 aligns across 7 bases. The germline V gene encodes CDR1 DFQATT and CDR2 SNEGSKA (reference sequence). The CDR3 has 13 residues. V was clipped by 1 base and J by 7 bases; unmatched bases: 4. The CDR3: CSARGTRVNEQFF. DNA of the CDR3: TGCAGTGCTAGAGGGACTAGGGTTAATGAGCAGTTCTTC.

The chain joins TRBV19 to TRBJ2-4; 10 bases align to TRBD2. The germline V gene has CDR1 LNHDA and CDR2 SQIVND (reference sequence). V shed 4 bases, J shed 3 bases, and the junction held 12 bases outside the gene matches. The CDR3 is made up of 18 amino acids. CDR3 DNA: TGTGCCAGTAGTAGGTCAAGCGGGAGGGCCCAAGGCAAAAACATTCAGTACTTC. Residues: CASSRSSGRAQGKNIQYF.

V is TRBV9 and J is TRBJ1-1, with 7 bases lining up with TRBD1. Germline CDR1 is SGDLS and CDR2 is YYNGEE. This CDR3 comprises 15 residues. Unmatched junction bases numbered 3, after V lost 0 bases and J lost 1 base. CDR3 loop: CASSVAGTENTEAFF. Here the CDR3 DNA reads TGTGCCAGCAGCGTAGCTGGGACAGAGAACACTGAAGCTTTCTTT.

The sample holds a few counts of this clonotype. This sequence joins TRBV28 and TRBJ2-5; maybe TRBD1 (5 bases). There are 16 residues in the CDR3. The V end lost 2 bases, the J end lost 2 bases, and 15 bases lay between the germline ends. CDR1 and CDR2 from the germline V gene are MDHEN and SYDVKM. CDR3 sequence reads: CASSLPVSQVQETQYF. CDR3 in DNA: TGTGCCAGCAGTTTACCCGTCTCACAGGTTCAAGAGACCCAGTACTTC.

This clonotype was seen at least ten times. The rearrangement joins TRBV27 to TRBJ2-5; D might be TRBD1 (5 bases). This CDR3 spans 14 amino acids. Germline assignment: CDR1 MNHEY and CDR2 SMNVEV (reference sequence). Trimming removed 4 bases at V and 2 bases at J, with 11 bases between. In DNA form, the CDR3 reads TGTGCCAGCAGTTCCGAAGACAGTCAAGAGACCCAGTACTTC. Amino acids: CASSSEDSQETQYF.

This clonotype has more than one count but fewer than ten. V and J are TRBV11-2 and TRBJ2-7; 7 nucleotides align to TRBD2. The DNA end favors TRBJ2-5, so the J call may be wrong. This CDR3 spans 14 amino acids. CDR1 SGHAT and CDR2 FQNNGV come from the germline V gene. The CDR3 bases are TGTGCCAGCAGCTTAGTTGTGGGGGGGAGGACCCAGTACTTC. Translating it yields CASSLVVGGRTQYF.

The chain recombines TRBV5-6 with TRBJ1-1; D may be TRBD1 (5 bases). Trimming cost V 6 bases and J 1 base, with 19 bases left between them. The CDR3 extends over 16 amino acids. Germline assignment: CDR1 SGHDT and CDR2 YYEEEE. CDR3 nucleotides: TGTGCCAGCACCCGCGCGAGAGGGGCGCCGAACACTGAAGCTTTCTTT. Translated, it gives CASTRARGAPNTEAFF.

This clonotype was seen many times. The chain joins TRBV25-1 to TRBJ2-7; 11 nucleotides align to TRBD1. J was trimmed by 4 bases and V by 3 bases; bases with no gene match: 5. CDR3 length: 15 amino acids. Germline V gives CDR1 MGHDK, CDR2 SYGVNS. CDR3 sequence (DNA): TGTGCCAGCAGTGACCCTGGACAGGGGGCGTACGAGCAGTACTTC. Amino acids: CASSDPGQGAYEQYF.